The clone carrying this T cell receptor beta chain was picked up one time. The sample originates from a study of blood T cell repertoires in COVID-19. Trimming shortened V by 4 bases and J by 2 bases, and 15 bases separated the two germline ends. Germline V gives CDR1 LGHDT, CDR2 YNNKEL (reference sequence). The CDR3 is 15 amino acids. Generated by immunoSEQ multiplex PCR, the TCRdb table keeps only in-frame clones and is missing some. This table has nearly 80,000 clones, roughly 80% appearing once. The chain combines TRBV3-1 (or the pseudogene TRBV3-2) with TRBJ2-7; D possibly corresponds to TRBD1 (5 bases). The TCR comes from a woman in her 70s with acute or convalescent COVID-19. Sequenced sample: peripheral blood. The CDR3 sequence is CASSPRSAGTYEQYF. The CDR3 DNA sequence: TGTGCCAGCAGCCCCCGATCGGCAGGGACCTACGAGCAGTACTTC.